The present T cell receptor beta chain was sequenced within a study of siplizumab effects on memory and regulatory T cells. This clone has a single count. Its antigen is not identified. Sequencing of each sample assayed some 9.4 x 10^4 TCR templates. The table came from immunoSEQ multiplex PCR; TCRdb's copy has only in-frame clones and leaves some out. The top ten hold approximately 1.3% of the sample, which has fewer than 120,000 clones, around nine tenths seen once. Study results and caveats: Roughly 75-97% of dividing CD4+ or CD8+ clones were without an attributable naive or memory phenotype. Mapping to unstimulated subsets was achieved for only a minor fraction of alloreactive clones. In siplizumab conditions, mappable alloreactive CD4+ clones averaged around 69% Treg-derived, against around 28% in controls.

V was shortened by 0 bases and J by 1 base, with 9 bases between the two germline ends. CDR1 is GTSNPN and CDR2 is SVGIG in the germline V gene (reference sequence). This CDR3 has 14 residues. The receptor comes from a human donor in good health. This chain uses TRBV30 with TRBJ2-5; D may be TRBD1 (5 bases). Sequencing used CD4+ T cells sorted from blood. CDR3 in amino acids: CAWSVQGSQETQYF. The DNA of the CDR3 is TGTGCCTGGAGTGTCCAGGGTAGCCAAGAGACCCAGTACTTC.